A selection of T cell receptor beta chains follows, all from one sample in a study of shared clonotypes between healthy human individuals. Sequencing was performed with immunoSEQ multiplex PCR; in TCRdb, only in-frame clones are kept and a portion is missing. The sample yields about 820,000 clones, 85% to 95% seen once. The sample consisted of naive CD8+ T cells sorted from blood. These receptors originate from a young man in good health. The CDR3 runs from the conserved cysteine through the conserved F or W. The D gene is left open where the match is weak. Part of the rows lack a size; the others show once, few, many or a class for expanded clones.

size: NA; J: TRBJ2-1; D: TRBD2; V: TRBV29-1; CDR3: CSVHGLGLAGEWVEQFF; DNA: TGCAGCGTTCACGGGCTAGGACTAGCGGGAGAATGGGTTGAGCAGTTCTTC
size: once; J: TRBJ2-1; D: TRBD2; V: TRBV19; CDR3: CASSVSSGKPSWDNEQFF; DNA: TGTGCCAGTAGTGTCTCTAGCGGGAAACCCTCTTGGGACAATGAGCAGTTCTTC
size: NA; J: TRBJ2-7; D: NA; V: TRBV5-1; CDR3: CASSPQPRLGAYEQYF; DNA: TGCGCCAGCAGCCCACAGCCCCGACTAGGTGCCTACGAGCAGTACTTC
size: NA; J: TRBJ2-1; D: TRBD2; V: TRBV29-1; CDR3: CSGAGTSGRRAMNEQFF; DNA: TGCAGCGGAGCCGGGACTAGCGGGAGAAGAGCAATGAATGAGCAGTTCTTC
size: once; J: TRBJ2-1; D: TRBD2; V: TRBV11-3; CDR3: CASSSATSGGGFEQFF; DNA: TGTGCCAGCAGCTCCGCGACTAGCGGGGGGGGCTTTGAGCAGTTCTTC
size: NA; J: TRBJ2-7; D: NA; V: TRBV6-6; CDR3: CASSYRAYEQYF; DNA: TGTGCCAGCAGTTATAGGGCTTACGAGCAGTACTTC
size: NA; J: TRBJ2-2; D: NA; V: TRBV5-6; CDR3: CASSLDENTGELFF; DNA: TGTGCCAGCAGCTTGGATGAGAACACCGGGGAGCTGTTTTTT
size: NA; J: TRBJ2-7; D: TRBD2; V: TRBV27; CDR3: CASSLSIAGDWEQYF; DNA: TGTGCCAGCAGTTTATCGATAGCGGGAGATTGGGAGCAGTACTTC
size: NA; J: TRBJ2-1; D: NA; V: TRBV11-3; CDR3: CASSLREKNEQFF; DNA: TGTGCCAGCAGCTTAAGGGAGAAGAATGAGCAGTTCTTC
size: NA; J: TRBJ2-7; D: TRBD2; V: TRBV7-6; CDR3: CASSLSRIGAGAFYEQYF; DNA: TGTGCCAGCAGCCTTAGCCGGATTGGGGCGGGAGCATTCTACGAGCAGTACTTC
size: NA; J: TRBJ1-2; D: NA; V: TRBV11-2; CDR3: CASSLAPPQYGYTF; DNA: TGTGCCAGCAGCTTAGCCCCACCTCAGTATGGCTACACCTTC
size: few; J: TRBJ1-5; D: TRBD1; V: TRBV7-9; CDR3: CALTGVTGDNQPQHF; DNA: TGTGCCCTCACGGGGGTGACAGGGGATAATCAGCCCCAGCATTTT
size: many; J: TRBJ2-1; D: TRBD2; V: TRBV9; CDR3: CASSFTGLADNEQFF; DNA: TGTGCCAGCAGCTTCACGGGACTAGCGGATAATGAGCAGTTCTTC
size: once; J: TRBJ2-3; D: NA; V: TRBV27; CDR3: CASGLNTDTQYF; DNA: TGTGCCAGCGGCCTGAACACAGATACGCAGTATTTT
size: NA; J: TRBJ2-7; D: NA; V: TRBV25-1; CDR3: CASSDNMGEQYF; DNA: TGTGCCAGCAGTGACAATATGGGCGAGCAGTACTTC
size: NA; J: TRBJ2-1; D: NA; V: TRBV2; CDR3: CASNHPSSYNEQFF; DNA: TGTGCCAGCAACCACCCGAGCTCCTACAATGAGCAGTTCTTC
size: NA; J: TRBJ1-2; D: NA; V: TRBV7-9; CDR3: CASSFPGAGPTNYGYTF; DNA: TGTGCCAGCAGCTTCCCGGGAGCAGGGCCTACTAACTATGGCTACACCTTC
size: NA; J: TRBJ2-7; D: NA; V: TRBV19; CDR3: CASSPTGRSYEQYF; DNA: TGTGCCAGTAGTCCAACGGGGAGATCCTACGAGCAGTACTTC
size: NA; J: TRBJ2-1; D: TRBD2; V: TRBV27; CDR3: CASSSREANNEQFF; DNA: TGTGCCAGCAGTTCCCGGGAGGCGAACAATGAGCAGTTCTTC
size: NA; J: TRBJ2-5; D: NA; V: TRBV4-3; CDR3: CASSQDLGGVETQYF; DNA: TGCGCCAGCAGCCAAGACTTAGGAGGGGTGGAGACCCAGTACTTC
size: NA; J: TRBJ2-3; D: TRBD1; V: TRBV6-5; CDR3: CASSQGGQGVNTQYF; DNA: TGTGCCAGCAGTCAAGGAGGACAGGGGGTTAATACGCAGTATTTT
size: NA; J: TRBJ2-5; D: NA; V: TRBV11-1; CDR3: CASSLIQEQETQYF; DNA: TGTGCCAGCAGCTTGATACAGGAGCAAGAGACCCAGTACTTC
size: NA; J: TRBJ2-3; D: TRBD1; V: TRBV5-1; CDR3: CASSSPWGGQGTDTQYF; DNA: TGCGCCAGCAGCTCCCCTTGGGGTGGACAGGGCACAGATACGCAGTATTTT
size: once; J: TRBJ2-5; D: NA; V: TRBV9; CDR3: CASSVEANQETQYF; DNA: TGTGCCAGCAGCGTAGAGGCTAACCAAGAGACCCAGTACTTC
size: NA; J: TRBJ2-1; D: NA; V: TRBV18; CDR3: CASSPTVGAALDEQFF; DNA: TGTGCCAGCTCACCCACCGTGGGGGCCGCTTTGGATGAGCAGTTCTTC
size: NA; J: TRBJ2-3; D: NA; V: TRBV7-9; CDR3: CASSLTHLEGDTQYF; DNA: TGTGCCAGCAGCTTAACGCACCTAGAAGGCGATACGCAGTATTTT
size: few; J: TRBJ2-3; D: NA; V: TRBV4-3; CDR3: CASSQDGGRDTQYF; DNA: TGCGCCAGCAGCCAAGATGGGGGCAGGGATACGCAGTATTTT
size: NA; J: TRBJ1-5; D: NA; V: TRBV6-6; CDR3: CASSYNSNQPQHF; DNA: TGTGCCAGCAGTTACAATAGCAATCAGCCCCAGCATTTT
size: NA; J: TRBJ1-5; D: NA; V: TRBV5-5; CDR3: CASSLDFGTPYSNQPQHF; DNA: TGTGCCAGCAGCTTGGATTTTGGGACACCTTATAGCAATCAGCCCCAGCATTTT
size: NA; J: TRBJ2-7; D: NA; V: TRBV13; CDR3: CASSLERPEQYF; DNA: TGTGCCAGCAGCTTAGAACGCCCCGAGCAGTACTTC
size: NA; J: TRBJ2-6; D: NA; V: TRBV9; CDR3: CASSARDRSGANVLTF; DNA: TGTGCCAGCAGCGCACGAGATCGTTCTGGGGCCAACGTCCTGACTTTC
size: NA; J: TRBJ2-5; D: TRBD2; V: TRBV7-8; CDR3: CASSPLTSGRRWETQYF; DNA: TGTGCCAGCAGCCCCCTCACTAGCGGGAGAAGGTGGGAGACCCAGTACTTC
size: NA; J: TRBJ1-2; D: TRBD1; V: TRBV18; CDR3: CASSPPGGRNYGYTF; DNA: TGTGCCAGCTCACCACCAGGGGGCCGGAACTATGGCTACACCTTC
size: NA; J: TRBJ2-3; D: TRBD1; V: TRBV29-1; CDR3: CSVEAPWDRGLDTQYF; DNA: TGCAGCGTTGAAGCCCCTTGGGACAGGGGGTTAGATACGCAGTATTTT
size: NA; J: TRBJ1-4; D: TRBD1; V: TRBV6-5; CDR3: CASSFTGGAGEKLFF; DNA: TGTGCCAGCAGTTTTACAGGGGGCGCTGGTGAAAAACTGTTTTTT
size: NA; J: TRBJ1-3; D: TRBD1; V: TRBV29-1; CDR3: CSVAPSWDRGDHGNTIYF; DNA: TGCAGCGTTGCCCCTTCTTGGGACAGGGGGGACCATGGAAACACCATATATTTT
size: NA; J: TRBJ2-3; D: TRBD2; V: TRBV10-3; CDR3: CAISPETSWGTDTQYF; DNA: TGTGCCATCAGTCCCGAGACTAGCTGGGGCACAGATACGCAGTATTTT
size: NA; J: TRBJ2-2; D: TRBD2; V: TRBV19; CDR3: CASTGTSGTGELFF; DNA: TGTGCCAGTACTGGGACTAGCGGTACCGGGGAGCTGTTTTTT
size: NA; J: TRBJ2-7; D: NA; V: TRBV7-6; CDR3: CASSPFSYYEQYF; DNA: TGTGCCAGCAGCCCGTTTTCTTACTACGAGCAGTACTTC
size: NA; J: TRBJ2-4; D: NA; V: TRBV5-4; CDR3: CASSLGDREQYF; DNA: TGTGCCAGCAGCTTGGGGGACCGGGAACAGTACTTC
size: NA; J: TRBJ1-1; D: TRBD1; V: TRBV10-3; CDR3: CAISQGGTGEAFF; DNA: TGTGCCATCAGCCAAGGAGGGACAGGGGAAGCTTTCTTT
size: NA; J: TRBJ1-4; D: NA; V: TRBV28; CDR3: CASSPVGSGEKLFF; DNA: TGTGCCAGCAGTCCGGTTGGGAGCGGTGAAAAACTGTTTTTT
size: NA; J: TRBJ2-5; D: TRBD1; V: TRBV15; CDR3: CATSRSGTGVQETQYF; DNA: TGTGCCACCAGCAGATCCGGGACAGGGGTCCAAGAGACCCAGTACTTC
size: NA; J: TRBJ2-5; D: NA; V: TRBV7-6; CDR3: CASSAGPRGYQETQYF; DNA: TGTGCCAGCAGCGCCGGTCCTCGGGGATACCAAGAGACCCAGTACTTC
size: NA; J: TRBJ2-1; D: TRBD2; V: TRBV29-1; CDR3: CSVGTSGRREQFF; DNA: TGCAGCGTTGGAACTAGCGGGAGAAGAGAGCAGTTCTTC
size: NA; J: TRBJ2-1; D: TRBD2; V: TRBV7-3; CDR3: CASSLRRERGNEQFF; DNA: TGTGCCAGCAGCTTACGTCGGGAGCGGGGCAATGAGCAGTTCTTC